A selection of T cell receptor beta chains follows, all from one sample in a study of T cells in tumors after PD-1 blockade. This table comes from immunoSEQ multiplex PCR, and its TCRdb copy is limited to in-frame clones, with some not included. Of 55,000 to 70,000 clones in the sample, roughly 78% were seen once. The sample consisted of PBMCs, taken before anti-PD-1 treatment. The receptors here all came from a human donor with basal cell carcinoma. CDR3s leave out the opening cysteine and the closing phenylalanine or tryptophan. Size values are once, few and many counts, or a class for expanded clones, and some rows have none.

size	J	V	CDR3
few	TRBJ2-2	TRBV7-3	ASSQKEAGELF
.	TRBJ2-5	TRBV11-1	ASRWSGETQY
.	TRBJ2-3	TRBV7-9	ASSLVQGGSTDTQY
.	TRBJ2-1	TRBV27	ASTPAKSYNEQF
.	TRBJ2-4	TRBV9	ASSVSGSKNIQY
.	TRBJ2-3	TRBV10-3	AIKGASGGFTDTQY
.	TRBJ2-5	TRBV5-1	ASSQQETQY
.	TRBJ2-6	TRBV5-1	ASSLWGAGANVLT
many	TRBJ1-1	TRBV11-3	ASSPTTGVNTEAF
.	TRBJ2-5	TRBV6-5	ASSYSQRGTQETQY
.	TRBJ2-2	TRBV5-1	ASSLVGGSAGELF
.	TRBJ2-3	TRBV5-8	ASSLGGSSATDTQY
.	TRBJ1-1	TRBV6-5	ASSWKQGAAF
.	TRBJ2-7	TRBV5-7	ASSCGYSYEQY
.	TRBJ1-3	TRBV9	ASSETGLLDSGNTIY
.	TRBJ2-3	TRBV5-1	ASSPTGTSGVTDTQY
many	TRBJ1-2	TRBV30	AWTPAGMGYT